One sample yielded the 4 T cell receptor beta chains listed below, sequenced in a study of cytomegalovirus exposure and HLA in healthy donors. PCR primers comprised 60 Vbeta and 13 Jbeta primers. The protocol was immunoSEQ multiplex PCR, while the TCRdb copy is restricted to in-frame clones and leaves out a portion. This table holds about 140,000 clones, around 80% found once. The sample consisted of PBMCs. The receptor source for this set is a young man in good health and CMV-seronegative.

The CDR3 is CASSFTHTGNNSPLHF. The CDR3, as DNA: TGTGCCAGCAGCTTTACACATACAGGGAATAATTCACCCCTCCACTTT. The chain employs TRBV7-9 and TRBJ1-6, with D perhaps matching TRBD1 (6 bases). V was cut by 3 bases and J by 5 bases, with 14 bases left in between. Germline V gene sequence: CDR1 SEHNR, CDR2 FQNEAQ (reference sequence). CDR3 length: 16 amino acids.

There are a few counts of this clone. The chain combines TRBV5-6 with TRBJ1-1; D possibly corresponds to TRBD1 (5 bases). The germline V and J ends were trimmed by 4 bases and 5 bases, with 9 bases remaining between them. The CDR3 is made up of 12 amino acids. The germline CDR1 and CDR2 sequences are SGHDT and YYEEEE. The CDR3 DNA reads as TGTGCCAGCAGCCCGGGGGGAACTGAAGCTTTCTTT. It codes for CASSPGGTEAFF. The full variable domain, rest sourced from reference TRBV5-6 and TRBJ1-1, is DAGVTQSPTHLIKTRGQQVTLRCSPKSGHDTVSWYQQALGQGPQFIFQYYEEEERQRGNFPDRFSGHQFPNYSSELNVNALLLGDSALYLCASSPGGTEAFFGQGTRLTVV.

DNA of the CDR3: TGTGCCTGGAGCCCCCTAATGAGCGGGGAGCTGTTTTTT. It specifies CAWSPLMSGELFF. The genes are TRBV30 and TRBJ2-2; D unresolved. The CDR3 is made up of 13 amino acids. CDR1 and CDR2 (germline): GTSNPN, SVGIG (reference sequence). Trimming pared 3 bases from V and 7 bases from J, leaving 12 bases between.

The chain recombines TRBV11-3 with TRBJ2-1; D may be TRBD2 (5 bases). The CDR3 consists of 17 residues. The V gene's germline CDR1 is SGHNT and CDR2 YENEEA. Trimming removed 5 bases from V and 0 bases from J, with 17 bases in between. CDR3 loop: CASSRPRGLSSYNEQFF. The CDR3 DNA is TGTGCCAGCAGCAGGCCCCGCGGACTCAGCTCCTACAATGAGCAGTTCTTC.